Given below is one TCR beta chain in context. The data are from a study of T-cell reconstitution after alpha-beta-depleted transplantation in children. The CDR3 consists of 15 residues. With V trimmed by 4 bases and J by 5 bases, 8 bases remained unmatched. Germline lookup yields CDR1 SGHAT and CDR2 FQNNGV. It was with unique molecular identifiers that the TCRbeta library was prepared. TCRdb recomputed calls from the PCR reads with MiXCR, one row per CDR3 protein. The table lists approximately 510,000 distinct CDR3 sequences, about 17% of them singletons, with more than 2.5% in the top ten. The clonotype comes from a human donor who donated a stem cell graft to a child with acute lymphoblastic leukemia. Sample: PBMCs from the stem cell graft donor, taken from the stem cell graft. The genes are TRBV11-2 and TRBJ2-5; 9 bases are shared with TRBD2. The CDR3 nucleotides read TGTGCCAGCAGCTCTAGCGGGGCTAGAATGGAGACCCAGTACTTC. Translating it yields CASSSSGARMETQYF.